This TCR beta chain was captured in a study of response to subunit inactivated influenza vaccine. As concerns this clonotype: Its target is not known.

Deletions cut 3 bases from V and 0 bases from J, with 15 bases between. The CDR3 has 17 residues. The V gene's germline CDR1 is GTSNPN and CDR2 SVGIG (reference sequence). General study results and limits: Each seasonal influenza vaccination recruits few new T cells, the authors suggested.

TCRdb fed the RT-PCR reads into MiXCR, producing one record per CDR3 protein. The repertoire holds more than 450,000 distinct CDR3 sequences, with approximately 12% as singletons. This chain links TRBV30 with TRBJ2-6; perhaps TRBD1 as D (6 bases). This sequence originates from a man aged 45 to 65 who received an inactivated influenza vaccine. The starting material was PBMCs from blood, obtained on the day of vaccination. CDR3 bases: TGTGCCTGGAGCGGTCAGGGGAAGACCTCTGGGGCCAACGTCCTGACTTTC. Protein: CAWSGQGKTSGANVLTF.